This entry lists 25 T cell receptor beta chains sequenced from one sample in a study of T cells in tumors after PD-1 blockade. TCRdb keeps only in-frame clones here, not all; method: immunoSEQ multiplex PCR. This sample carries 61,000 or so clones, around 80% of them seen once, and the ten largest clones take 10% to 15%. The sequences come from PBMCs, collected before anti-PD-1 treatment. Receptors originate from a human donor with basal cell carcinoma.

The CDR3, as DNA: TGTGCCAGCAGCCGGGGTAGGGGGGAAGAAAAACTGTTTTTT. This translates into CASSRGRGEEKLFF. This rearrangement joins TRBV2 to TRBJ1-4, with D perhaps matching TRBD1 (6 bases). This CDR3 region has 14 residues. The V gene lost 6 bases and the J gene lost 8 bases, with 16 bases spanning the gap. Germline V gene sequence: CDR1 SNHLY, CDR2 FYNNEI.

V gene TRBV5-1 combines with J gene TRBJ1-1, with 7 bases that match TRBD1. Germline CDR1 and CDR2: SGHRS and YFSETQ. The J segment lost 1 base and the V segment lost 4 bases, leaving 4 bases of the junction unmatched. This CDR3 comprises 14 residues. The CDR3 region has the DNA TGCGCCAGCAGCATAGGGGGCCCGAACACTGAAGCTTTCTTT. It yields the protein CASSIGGPNTEAFF.

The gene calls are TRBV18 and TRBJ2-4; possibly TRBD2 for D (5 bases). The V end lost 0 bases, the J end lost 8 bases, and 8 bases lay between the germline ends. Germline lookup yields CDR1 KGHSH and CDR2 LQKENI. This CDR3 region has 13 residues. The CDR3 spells CASSPPSRDIQYF. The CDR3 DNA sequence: TGTGCCAGCTCACCACCGTCGCGGGACATTCAGTACTTC.

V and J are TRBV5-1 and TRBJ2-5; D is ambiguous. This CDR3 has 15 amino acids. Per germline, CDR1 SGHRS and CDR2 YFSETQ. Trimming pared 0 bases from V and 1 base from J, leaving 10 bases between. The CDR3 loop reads CASSLGGALQETQYF. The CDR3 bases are TGCGCCAGCAGCTTGGGAGGCGCGCTCCAAGAGACCCAGTACTTC.

CDR3 sequence (DNA): TGTGCCAGAAGCTTGGCTCAGAGCGGGGGGTTCTACAATGAGCAGTTCTTC. This codes for CARSLAQSGGFYNEQFF. J is TRBJ2-1 and V is TRBV5-3; 9 bases agree with TRBD2. TRBV5-3 is sorted into the ORF group, with uncertain function. V lost 0 bases to trimming and J lost 3 bases; unmatched junction nucleotides: 7. The CDR3 is made up of 17 amino acids.

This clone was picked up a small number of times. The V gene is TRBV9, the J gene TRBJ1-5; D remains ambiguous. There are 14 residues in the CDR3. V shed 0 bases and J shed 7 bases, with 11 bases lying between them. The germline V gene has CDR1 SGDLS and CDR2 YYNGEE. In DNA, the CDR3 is TGTGCCAGCAGCGTAGGACCCACTGGGCAGCCCCAGCATTTT. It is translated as CASSVGPTGQPQHF.

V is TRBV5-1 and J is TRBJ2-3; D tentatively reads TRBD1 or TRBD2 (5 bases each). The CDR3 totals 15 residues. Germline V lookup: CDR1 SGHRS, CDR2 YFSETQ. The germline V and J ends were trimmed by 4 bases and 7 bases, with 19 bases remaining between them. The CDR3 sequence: CASSLSGTPGHTQYF. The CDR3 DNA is TGCGCCAGCAGCCTCTCCGGGACCCCCGGACATACGCAGTATTTT.

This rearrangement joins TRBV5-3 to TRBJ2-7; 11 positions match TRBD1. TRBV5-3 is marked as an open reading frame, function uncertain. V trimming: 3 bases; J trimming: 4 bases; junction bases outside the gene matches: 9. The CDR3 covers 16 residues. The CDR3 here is CARSYGRDRGRYEQYF. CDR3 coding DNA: TGTGCCAGAAGCTATGGGCGGGACAGGGGGAGGTACGAGCAGTACTTC.

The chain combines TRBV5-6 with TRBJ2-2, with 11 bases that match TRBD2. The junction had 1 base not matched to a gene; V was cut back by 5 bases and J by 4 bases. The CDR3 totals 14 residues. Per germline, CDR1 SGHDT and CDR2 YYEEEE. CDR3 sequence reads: CASRGLAVTGELFF. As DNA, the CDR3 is TGTGCCAGCAGGGGACTAGCGGTCACCGGGGAGCTGTTTTTT. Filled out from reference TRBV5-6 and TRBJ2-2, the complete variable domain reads DAGVTQSPTHLIKTRGQQVTLRCSPKSGHDTVSWYQQALGQGPQFIFQYYEEEERQRGNFPDRFSGHQFPNYSSELNVNALLLGDSALYLCASRGLAVTGELFFGEGSRLTVL.

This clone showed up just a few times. The CDR3 is CASSLAGAGGNTIYF. The CDR3, as DNA: TGCGCCAGCAGCTTGGCAGGGGCGGGCGGAAACACCATATATTTT. V and J are TRBV5-1 and TRBJ1-3; perhaps TRBD1 as D (6 bases). Germline V gene data show CDR1 as SGHRS and CDR2 as YFSETQ. The CDR3 loop spans 15 amino acids. V was clipped by 0 bases and J by 4 bases, with 11 bases between them.

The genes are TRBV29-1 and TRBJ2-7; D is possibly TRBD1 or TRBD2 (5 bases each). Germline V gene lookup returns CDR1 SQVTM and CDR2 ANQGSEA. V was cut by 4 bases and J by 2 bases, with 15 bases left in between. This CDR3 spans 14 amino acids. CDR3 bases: TGCAGCGTTGGCCTCAGGGACCAGACCTACGAGCAGTACTTC. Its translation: CSVGLRDQTYEQYF.

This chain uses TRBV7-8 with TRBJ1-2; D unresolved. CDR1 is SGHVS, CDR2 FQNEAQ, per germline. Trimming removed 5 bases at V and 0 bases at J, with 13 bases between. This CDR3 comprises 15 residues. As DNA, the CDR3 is TGTGCCAGCAGCGGGGAGGTTTTAGCTAACTATGGCTACACCTTC. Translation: CASSGEVLANYGYTF.

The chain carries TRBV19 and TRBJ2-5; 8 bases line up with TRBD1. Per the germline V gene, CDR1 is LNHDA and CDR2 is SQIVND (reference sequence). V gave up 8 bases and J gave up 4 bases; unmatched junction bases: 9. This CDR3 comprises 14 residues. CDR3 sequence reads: CASSGTGATETQYF. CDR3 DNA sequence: TGTGCCAGTTCTGGGACAGGTGCGACAGAGACCCAGTACTTC.

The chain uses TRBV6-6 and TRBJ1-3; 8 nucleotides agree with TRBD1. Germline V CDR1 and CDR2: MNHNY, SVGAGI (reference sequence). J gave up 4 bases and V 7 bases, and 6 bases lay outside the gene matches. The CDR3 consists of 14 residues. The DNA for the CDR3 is TGTGCCAGCACCAAACAGGGGGTGGGAAACACCATATATTTT. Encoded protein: CASTKQGVGNTIYF.

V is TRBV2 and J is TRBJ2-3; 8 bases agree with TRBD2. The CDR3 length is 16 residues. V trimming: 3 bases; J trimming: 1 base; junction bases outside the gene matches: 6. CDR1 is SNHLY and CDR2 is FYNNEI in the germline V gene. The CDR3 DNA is TGTGCCAGCAGTGAGGGGGACGGGAGGGGCACAGATACGCAGTATTTT. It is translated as CASSEGDGRGTDTQYF.

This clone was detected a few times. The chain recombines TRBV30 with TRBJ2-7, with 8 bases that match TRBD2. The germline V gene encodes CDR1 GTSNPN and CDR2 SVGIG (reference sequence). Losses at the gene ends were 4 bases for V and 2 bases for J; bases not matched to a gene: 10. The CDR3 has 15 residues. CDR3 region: CAWMSEGTRAYEQYF. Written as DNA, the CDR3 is TGTGCCTGGATGAGCGAAGGGACTAGGGCCTACGAGCAGTACTTC.

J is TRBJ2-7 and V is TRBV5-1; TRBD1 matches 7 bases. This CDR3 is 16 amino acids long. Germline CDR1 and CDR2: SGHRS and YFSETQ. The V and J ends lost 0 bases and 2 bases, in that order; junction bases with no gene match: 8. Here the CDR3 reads CASSLEGWDRAYEQYF. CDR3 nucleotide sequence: TGCGCCAGCAGCTTGGAGGGGTGGGACAGAGCCTACGAGCAGTACTTC.

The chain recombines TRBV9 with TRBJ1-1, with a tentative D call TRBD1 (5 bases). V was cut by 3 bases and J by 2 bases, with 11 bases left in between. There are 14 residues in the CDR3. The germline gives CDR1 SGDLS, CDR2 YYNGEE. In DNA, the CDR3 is TGTGCCAGCAGCGCTAGGGGATCCAACACTGAAGCTTTCTTT. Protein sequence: CASSARGSNTEAFF.

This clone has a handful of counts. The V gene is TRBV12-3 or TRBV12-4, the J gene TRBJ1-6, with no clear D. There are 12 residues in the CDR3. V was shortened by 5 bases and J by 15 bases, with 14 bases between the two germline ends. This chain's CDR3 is CASSPPILDLHF. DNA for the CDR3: TGTGCCAGCAGTCCCCCCATATTAGACCTCCACTTT.

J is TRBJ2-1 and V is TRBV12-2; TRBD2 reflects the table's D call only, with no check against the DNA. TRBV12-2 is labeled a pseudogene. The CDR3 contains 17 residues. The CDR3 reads CASRPGTSGVAYNEQFF. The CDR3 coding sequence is TGTGCAAGTCGCCCCGGGACTAGCGGCGTGGCATACAATGAGCAGTTCTTC.

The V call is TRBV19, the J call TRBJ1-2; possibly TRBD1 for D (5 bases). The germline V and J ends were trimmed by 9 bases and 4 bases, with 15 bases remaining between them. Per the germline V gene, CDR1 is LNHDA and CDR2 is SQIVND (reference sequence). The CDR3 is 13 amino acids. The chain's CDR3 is CASGDRALYGYTF. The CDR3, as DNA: TGTGCCAGCGGAGACAGAGCACTCTATGGCTACACCTTC.

CDR3 protein: CASSPPSGGSTDTQYF. Written as DNA, the CDR3 is TGCGCCAGCAGCCCACCTAGCGGGGGTAGCACAGATACGCAGTATTTT. The genes are TRBV5-1 and TRBJ2-3; 10 nucleotides line up with TRBD2. Trimming removed 4 bases from V and 0 bases from J; junction bases left unmatched: 5. The CDR3 length is 16 residues. CDR1 is SGHRS and CDR2 is YFSETQ in the germline V gene.

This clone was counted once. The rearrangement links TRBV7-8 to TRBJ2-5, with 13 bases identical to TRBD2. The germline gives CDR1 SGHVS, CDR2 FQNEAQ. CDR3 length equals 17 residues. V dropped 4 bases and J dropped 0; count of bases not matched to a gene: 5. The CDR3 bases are TGTGCCAGCAGCTCAGGACTAGCGGGGGAGTACCAAGAGACCCAGTACTTC. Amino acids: CASSSGLAGEYQETQYF.

DNA for the CDR3: TGTGCCAGCAGTTACCCCCCCCGACAGGGGGCGGATTGGCGAGCTTTCTTT. Amino acid sequence: CASSYPPRQGADWRAFF. The chain recombines TRBV6-2 or TRBV6-3 with TRBJ1-1; 10 nucleotides match TRBD1. Trimming took 2 bases from V and 10 from J; bases not matched to a gene: 16. Per the germline V gene, CDR1 is MNHEY and CDR2 is SVGEGT. This CDR3 contains 17 residues.

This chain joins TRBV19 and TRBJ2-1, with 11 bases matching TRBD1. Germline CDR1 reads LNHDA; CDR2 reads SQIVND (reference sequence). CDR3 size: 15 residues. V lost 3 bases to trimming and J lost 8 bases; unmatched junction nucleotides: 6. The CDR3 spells CASSMGQGGLDEQFF. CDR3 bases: TGTGCCAGTAGTATGGGACAGGGGGGTTTAGATGAGCAGTTCTTC.